A single sample is the source of the 7 T cell receptor beta chains below, sequenced in a study of early T cells in non-severe SARS-CoV-2 infection. TCRdb redid the calling of the 5' RACE reads with MiXCR, one entry per CDR3 protein. The profile shows about 87,000 distinct CDR3 sequences, 12% to 15% of them singletons. Sequencing was carried out using whole blood. These receptors were taken from an adult who was a healthcare worker with PCR-confirmed SARS-CoV-2 infection or an uninfected control (not recorded which).

This clonotype has just a few counts. One end of the junction is discordant with germline, which a read error may explain. The V and J genes are TRBV7-7 and TRBJ2-2; a weak D match, TRBD1 (5 bases). Germline values: CDR1 SSHAT, CDR2 FNYEAQ (reference sequence). This CDR3 spans 13 amino acids. Here the CDR3 reads CASSLQVAGELFF. CDR3 nucleotide sequence: TGTGCTAGCAGCTTACAGGTCGCCGGGGAGCTGTTTTTT. Variable domain in full (rest from reference TRBV7-7 and TRBJ2-2): GAGVSQSPRYKVTKRGQDVTLRCDPISSHATLYWYQQALGQGPEFLTYFNYEAQPDKSGLPSDRFSAERPEGSISTLTIQRTEQRDSAMYRCASSLQVAGELFFGEGSRLTVL.

The rearrangement links TRBV2 to TRBJ2-4; weak D call: TRBD2 (6 bases). From germline, CDR1 is SNHLY and CDR2 FYNNEI. V lost 7 bases, J lost 0 bases, and 16 bases lay in between. CDR3 length equals 16 residues. CDR3 DNA: TGTGCCAGCATCCGAACGGGGGATATAGCCAAAAACATTCAGTACTTC. Protein: CASIRTGDIAKNIQYF. Full variable domain (outside the CDR3, taken from reference TRBV2 and TRBJ2-4): EPEVTQTPSHQVTQMGQEVILRCVPISNHLYFYWYRQILGQKVEFLVSFYNNEISEKSEIFDDQFSVERPDGSNFTLKIRSTKLEDSAMYFCASIRTGDIAKNIQYFGAGTRLSVL.

This clonotype was counted only a few times. CDR3 sequence reads: CASSHGPGLAGEQYF. The CDR3 region has the DNA TGTGCCAGCAGCCATGGTCCGGGACTAGCGGGCGAGCAGTACTTC. The chain uses TRBV3-1 and TRBJ2-7; 12 nucleotides line up with TRBD2. J lost 6 bases, V lost 3 bases, and 6 bases had no gene match. The germline CDR1 and CDR2 sequences are LGHDT and YNNKEL (reference sequence). The CDR3 covers 15 residues.

This clonotype was counted only a few times. The chain recombines TRBV7-9 with TRBJ2-4; possibly TRBD1 for D (6 bases). Germline CDR1 is SEHNR and CDR2 is FQNEAQ (reference sequence). This CDR3 contains 12 residues. The V end lost 5 bases, the J end lost 7 bases, and 9 bases lay between the germline ends. The CDR3 region is CASSPDSNIQYF. The DNA of the CDR3 is TGTGCCAGCAGCCCGGACAGCAACATTCAGTACTTC. The whole variable domain, filled in from reference TRBV7-9 and TRBJ2-4, reads DTGVSQNPRHKITKRGQNVTFRCDPISEHNRLYWYRQTLGQGPEFLTYFQNEAQLEKSRLLSDRFSAERPKGSFSTLEIQRTEQGDSAMYLCASSPDSNIQYFGAGTRLSVL.

The chain employs TRBV12-5 and TRBJ2-3; D is ambiguous. Germline loops: CDR1 LGHNT, CDR2 FRNRAP. The CDR3 sequence is 13 residues long. V was trimmed by 4 bases and J by 6 bases, leaving 11 bases between them. The CDR3 sequence: CASGSALSDTQYF. CDR3 in DNA: TGTGCTAGTGGTTCAGCCCTTAGTGATACGCAGTATTTT.

V usage is TRBV4-3 and J usage is TRBJ2-1, with TRBD2 matching over 8 bases. V shed 3 bases and J 4 bases; nucleotides not matched to a gene: 5. The CDR3 sequence is 15 residues long. Germline CDR1 is LGHNA and CDR2 is YSLEER. The CDR3 protein is CASSQSGGGYNEQFF. The CDR3 DNA reads TGCGCCAGCAGCCAGAGCGGGGGAGGGTACAATGAGCAGTTCTTC.

This chain connects TRBV20-1 to TRBJ1-3; D ambiguous. The CDR3 has 13 residues. Trimming removed 3 bases at V and 0 bases at J, with 6 bases between. CDR1 is DFQATT, CDR2 SNEGSKA, per germline (reference sequence). The CDR3, as DNA: TGCAGTGCTAGGGTGAGCTCTGGAAACACCATATATTTT. Amino acids: CSARVSSGNTIYF.